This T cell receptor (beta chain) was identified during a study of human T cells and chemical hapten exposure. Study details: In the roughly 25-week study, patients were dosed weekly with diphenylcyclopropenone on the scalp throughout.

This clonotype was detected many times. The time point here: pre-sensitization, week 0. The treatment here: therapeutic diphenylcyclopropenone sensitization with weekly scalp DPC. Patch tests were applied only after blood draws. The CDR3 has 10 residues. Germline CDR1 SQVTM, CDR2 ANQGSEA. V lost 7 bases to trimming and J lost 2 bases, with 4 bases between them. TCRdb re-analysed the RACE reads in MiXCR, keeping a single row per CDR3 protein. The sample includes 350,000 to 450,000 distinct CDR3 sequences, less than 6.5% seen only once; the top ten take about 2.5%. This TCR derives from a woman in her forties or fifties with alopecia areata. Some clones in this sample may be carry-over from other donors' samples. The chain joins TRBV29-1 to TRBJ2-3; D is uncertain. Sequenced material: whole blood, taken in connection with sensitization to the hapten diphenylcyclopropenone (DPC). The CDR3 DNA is TGCAGCGGATACACAGATACGCAGTATTTT. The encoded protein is CSGYTDTQYF.